A single sample gave rise to the 10 T cell receptor beta chains below, sequenced in a study of beta chain features in type 1 diabetes (dated by TCRdb to between 2018 and 2020). Library construction relied on the immunoSEQ multiplex PCR assay. All of the isolated RNA was reverse transcribed with the High Capacity cDNA Reverse Transcription Kit, so expressed TCRB transcripts were sequenced. This immuneACCESS table, as held by TCRdb, lists in-frame sequences with V and J called but not all clones. Of the missing ones, under half trace to an unresolved V gene in checked studies; the others have no known cause. Present in this sample are about 250,000 clones, roughly 14% of which were seen just once. The ten largest clones capture roughly 0.028% of the sample. Sequenced sample: naive CD4+ T cells from blood. Read against the paper, the sample's cell subset or site label means: true naive CD4+ T cells. These receptors were collected from a woman between 40 and 50 years old in good health.

This clone has a handful of counts. This chain uses TRBV27 with TRBJ1-5; D ambiguous. Germline V lookup: CDR1 MNHEY, CDR2 SMNVEV (reference sequence). The germline V and J ends were trimmed by 2 bases and 3 bases, with 11 bases remaining between them. The CDR3 consists of 15 residues. This chain's CDR3 is CASSLVGGYNQPQHF. Written as DNA, the CDR3 is TGTGCCAGCAGTTTAGTAGGAGGGTACAATCAGCCCCAGCATTTT.

The chain uses TRBV6-5 and TRBJ2-7, with TRBD1 matching over 7 bases. Germline V CDR1 and CDR2: MNHEY, SVGAGI. Trimming took 2 bases from V and 0 from J; bases not matched to a gene: 4. CDR3 size: 15 residues. The CDR3 DNA reads TGTGCCAGCAGTTACCAAGGGGACAGCTCCTACGAGCAGTACTTC. Its translation is CASSYQGDSSYEQYF.

This clone was observed a few times. The gene calls are TRBV18 and TRBJ2-2; TRBD1 might be the D (5 bases). The CDR3 length is 14 residues. V lost 4 bases and J 5 bases, leaving 11 bases between the germline ends. Germline CDR1 and CDR2: KGHSH and LQKENI. The CDR3 here is CASSLPQGTGELFF. The DNA for the CDR3 is TGTGCCAGCTCACTGCCCCAGGGTACCGGGGAGCTGTTTTTT.

The chain employs TRBV5-4 and TRBJ1-5, with D maybe TRBD1 (6 bases). The germline V and J ends were trimmed by 5 bases and 2 bases, with 14 bases remaining between them. This CDR3 comprises 15 residues. Germline lookup yields CDR1 SGHNT and CDR2 YYREEE (reference sequence). The CDR3 nucleotides read TGTGCCAGCAGTAGCGAACAGGGACGCAATCAGCCCCAGCATTTT. Translated: CASSSEQGRNQPQHF.

The gene calls are TRBV9 and TRBJ2-3; 9 nucleotides agree with TRBD2. Germline V lookup: CDR1 SGDLS, CDR2 YYNGEE. The V segment lost 2 bases and the J segment 5 bases; nucleotides outside the gene matches: 9. This CDR3 has 16 amino acids. CDR3 amino acids: CASSVPSGDGGDTQYF. CDR3 coding DNA: TGTGCCAGCAGCGTCCCTAGCGGGGATGGCGGAGATACGCAGTATTTT.

V and J are TRBV2 and TRBJ1-5, with D tentatively TRBD1 (5 bases). CDR3 size: 19 residues. Germline V gene sequence: CDR1 SNHLY, CDR2 FYNNEI. V shed 3 bases and J shed 0 bases, with 21 bases lying between them. CDR3 DNA: TGTGCCAGCAGTGATGAGGTGGGGCCGCCTAATTATAGCAATCAGCCCCAGCATTTT. Its protein product is CASSDEVGPPNYSNQPQHF.

The rearrangement joins TRBV5-4 to TRBJ2-7, with TRBD2 as a possible D gene (5 bases). V dropped 0 bases and J dropped 6 bases, with 13 bases sitting between them. The CDR3 contains 14 residues. CDR1 and CDR2 from the germline V gene are SGHNT and YYREEE (reference sequence). CDR3 residues: CASSLADSASEQYF. The CDR3 DNA is TGTGCCAGCAGCTTGGCGGACTCCGCTAGCGAGCAGTACTTC. The full variable domain, with the rest looked up from reference TRBV5-4 and TRBJ2-7, is ETGVTQSPTHLIKTRGQQVTLRCSSQSGHNTVSWYQQALGQGPQFIFQYYREEENGRGNFPPRFSGLQFPNYSSELNVNALELDDSALYLCASSLADSASEQYFGPGTRLTVT.

The chain links TRBV29-1 to TRBJ1-1, with D perhaps TRBD1 (6 bases). V was trimmed by 4 bases and J by 0 bases, leaving 9 bases between them. The germline CDR1 and CDR2 sequences are SQVTM and ANQGSEA. The CDR3 has 13 residues. CDR3 loop: CSVAQGMNTEAFF. CDR3 sequence (DNA): TGCAGCGTTGCCCAGGGGATGAACACTGAAGCTTTCTTT.

A few counts support this clone. This chain links TRBV20-1 with TRBJ2-1; 7 nucleotides match TRBD1. The ends lost 6 bases at V and 7 bases at J; junction bases unmatched: 3. This CDR3 contains 11 residues. From germline, CDR1 is DFQATT and CDR2 SNEGSKA (reference sequence). The CDR3 region is CSASQGNEQFF. The CDR3 nucleotides read TGCAGTGCCTCACAGGGGAATGAGCAGTTCTTC.

This clone came up a few times. V and J are TRBV6-6 and TRBJ2-5, with D unclear. Germline CDR1 is MNHNY and CDR2 is SVGAGI (reference sequence). The CDR3 has 12 residues. V gave up 8 bases and J gave up 2 bases, with 9 bases separating them. The CDR3 DNA reads TGTGCCAGCCGCACACCACAAGAGACCCAGTACTTC. This codes for CASRTPQETQYF.